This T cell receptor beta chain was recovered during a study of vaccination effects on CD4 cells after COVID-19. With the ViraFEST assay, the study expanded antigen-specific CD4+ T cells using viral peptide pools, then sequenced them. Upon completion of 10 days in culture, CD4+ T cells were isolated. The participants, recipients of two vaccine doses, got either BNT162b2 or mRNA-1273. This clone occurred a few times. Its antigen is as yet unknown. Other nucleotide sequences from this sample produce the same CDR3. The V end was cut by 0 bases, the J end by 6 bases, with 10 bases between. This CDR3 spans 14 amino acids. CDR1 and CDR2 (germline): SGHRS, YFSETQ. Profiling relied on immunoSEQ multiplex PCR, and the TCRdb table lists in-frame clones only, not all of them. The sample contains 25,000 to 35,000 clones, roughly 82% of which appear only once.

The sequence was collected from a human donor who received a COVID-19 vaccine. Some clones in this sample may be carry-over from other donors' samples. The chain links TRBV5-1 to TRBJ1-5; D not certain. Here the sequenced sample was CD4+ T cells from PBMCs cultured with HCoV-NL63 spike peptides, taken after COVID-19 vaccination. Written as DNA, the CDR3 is TGCGCCAGCAGCTTGGAGGGTGGAGGTCAGCCCCAGCATTTT. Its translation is CASSLEGGGQPQHF.